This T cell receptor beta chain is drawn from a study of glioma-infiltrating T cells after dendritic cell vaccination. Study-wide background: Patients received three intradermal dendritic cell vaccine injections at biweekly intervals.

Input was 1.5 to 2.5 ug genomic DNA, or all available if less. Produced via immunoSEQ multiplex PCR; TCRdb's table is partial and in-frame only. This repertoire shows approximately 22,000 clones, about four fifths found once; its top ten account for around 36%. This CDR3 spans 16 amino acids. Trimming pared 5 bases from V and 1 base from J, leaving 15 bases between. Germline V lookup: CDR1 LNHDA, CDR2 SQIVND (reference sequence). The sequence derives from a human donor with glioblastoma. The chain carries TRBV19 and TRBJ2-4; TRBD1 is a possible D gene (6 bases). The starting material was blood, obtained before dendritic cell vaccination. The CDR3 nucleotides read TGTGCCAGTAGTCCGCGACAGGTTCAGGCCAAAAACATTCAGTACTTC. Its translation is CASSPRQVQAKNIQYF.